This T cell receptor beta chain was sequenced for a study of OX40 agonist ivuxolimab in advanced cancers. As for the study in general: Patients received the agonistic anti-OX40 (CD134) antibody ivuxolimab.

The CDR3 covers 17 residues. The germline V gene has CDR1 SGHDN and CDR2 FVKESK. V gave up 5 bases and J gave up 4 bases; unmatched junction bases: 11. The data were produced by immunoSEQ multiplex PCR, yet TCRdb's version contains in-frame clones alone and is incomplete. The sample includes roughly 58,000 clones, around 88% of them seen just once. The sample was CD4+ or CD8+ T cells sorted from blood, taken in a trial of the OX40 agonist ivuxolimab. This clonotype was sampled from an adult with an advanced solid tumor such as melanoma, head and neck, liver or kidney cancer. This chain connects TRBV14 to TRBJ2-3, with TRBD2 identical over 11 bases. CDR3 DNA: TGTGCCAGCAGCTCACTAGCGGGAGTGGCCGGGGCAGATACGCAGTATTTT. Amino acids: CASSSLAGVAGADTQYF.